Described below is a single T cell receptor (beta chain) sequence and its context. Its antigen is not yet known. The record has no base qualities; no much larger clone is one base away. The cysteine opens and the phenylalanine closes a CDR3 of 15 amino acids. This entry keeps only the CDR3 DNA: 45 bases, framed from base 1. V loses 1 base, J loses 1 base, and the germline ends lie 10 bases apart. CDR1 LGHDT and CDR2 YNNKEL are derived from the germline V gene (reference sequence). These data are taken from a study of blood T cell repertoires in COVID-19 (dated by TCRdb to the early 2020s). Turning to the overall study: Collaborator samples came from the United States, Italy and Spain and covered acute and convalescent phases of COVID-19. The sample metadata nearly always contained a de-identified subject ID, COVID-19 status, age in years and sex. Subjects who had been exposed to COVID-19, were actively infected with it, or had recovered from it provided the deeply sampled blood TCRbeta repertoires that made up the dataset. The repertoires were released in a freely available public database meant as a resource for research on the immune response to SARS-CoV-2. The material from the prospective study consisted of cDNA or gDNA derived from T cells, B-cell-depleted T cells, or PBMCs. Samples came from the ongoing ImmuneRACE study (first 160 participants) plus 1,254 subjects from 6 global collaborators. Where HLA class I and class II types were available, the types were taken from metadata supplied by the sample provider, not from assay-based typing.

The immunoSEQ Assay, a bias-controlled multiplex PCR, was used to amplify TCRbeta CDR3 regions from genomic DNA. Per the authors' processing: The number of nucleated cells in each sample was estimated from the amplification of reference gene primers within the assay. Sequence reads were collapsed and filtered to measure the absolute abundance of every unique TCRbeta CDR3 rearrangement. For each sample, productive Simpson clonality was calculated as the square root of Simpson's diversity index across productive rearrangements. As stored in TCRdb, this immuneACCESS dataset retains in-frame rearrangements with V and J assigned. A fraction of the clones does not appear; measured against another copy, unresolved V genes explain less than half of the discrepancy, and the remainder lacks a known reason. V and J calls and clone size come straight from that table; D and trimming were deduced from the DNA. The sample table shows about 90,000 clones, and 80% to 95% are seen once. Around 6% of the sample lies in the top ten.

Collaborating institutions collected whole blood in K2EDTA tubes following their own protocols. For TCRbeta analysis, collaborators shipped samples as frozen whole blood, isolated PBMCs, or DNA extracted from either of those sample types. Results the study describes overall, beyond this receptor: Clinical and demographic metadata were provided uncurated, with the amount varying by source and participant.

Sequenced material: peripheral blood. The clonotype originates from an older woman with active COVID-19. Recombination linked TRBV3-1 (or the pseudogene TRBV3-2) to TRBJ1-1; 6 matching bases give a weak D call of TRBD1. CDR3 region: CASSQVGGRNTEAFF. The bases read TGTGCCAGCAGCCAAGTAGGGGGTAGGAACACTGAAGCTTTCTTT.